The clone carrying this T cell receptor beta chain was observed a few times. The germline CDR1 and CDR2 sequences are SEHNR and FQNEAQ (reference sequence). The CDR3 sequence is 14 residues long. Trimming stripped 5 bases from V and 7 bases from J, with 15 bases between. The CDR3 regions of TCR beta were amplified from RNA transcripts. The HTBI set primed first-round TCR CDR3 RT-PCR. TCRdb itself ran the multiplex PCR reads through MiXCR, one entry per CDR3 protein. The table lists about 300,000 distinct CDR3 sequences, less than 30% of them singletons, with approximately 30% in the top ten. This entry belongs to a study of T cells in Graves' hyperthyroidism and ophthalmopathy.

Source material: blood. The TCR was taken from a man between 40 and 49 years old with Graves' hyperthyroidism that later progressed to Graves' ophthalmopathy. The rearrangement links TRBV7-9 to TRBJ2-4; D unresolved. As DNA, the CDR3 is TGTGCCAGCAGCCCCACGGAAGGGCGCAACATTCAGTACTTC. Its protein product is CASSPTEGRNIQYF.